This TCR beta chain originates from a study of regulatory T cells in long-lasting Graves disease. Study details: Antithyroid drug use was under 3 months in newly diagnosed Graves' patients.

CDR3-region Arm-PCR and iRepertoire HTBI primers produced the TCR beta libraries. TCRdb reprocessed the multiplex PCR reads via MiXCR and lists one record per CDR3 protein. Of about 370,000 distinct CDR3 sequences listed, about 16% are singletons. Time point denoted: newly diagnosed GD, antithyroid drugs for less than 3 months. From RNA extracted from PBMCs, the TCR library was made. Each of the patients was recruited from an endocrinology department situated in Xi'an, China. This clonotype has a count of ten or more. The sequenced sample was peripheral blood mononuclear cells (PBMCs), obtained at new diagnosis, from a patient treated with antithyroid drugs. The receptor was derived from a female donor with Graves disease.

The chain's CDR3 is CASSVEGSGRGLRNEQFF. CDR3 DNA: TGTGCCAGCAGCGTAGAGGGTTCGGGGAGAGGCCTGAGGAATGAGCAGTTCTTC. This sequence joins TRBV9 and TRBJ2-1; D possibly corresponds to TRBD2 (5 bases). Germline V gene sequence: CDR1 SGDLS, CDR2 YYNGEE. V lost 0 bases and J 7 bases, leaving 23 bases between the germline ends. The CDR3 is made up of 18 amino acids.